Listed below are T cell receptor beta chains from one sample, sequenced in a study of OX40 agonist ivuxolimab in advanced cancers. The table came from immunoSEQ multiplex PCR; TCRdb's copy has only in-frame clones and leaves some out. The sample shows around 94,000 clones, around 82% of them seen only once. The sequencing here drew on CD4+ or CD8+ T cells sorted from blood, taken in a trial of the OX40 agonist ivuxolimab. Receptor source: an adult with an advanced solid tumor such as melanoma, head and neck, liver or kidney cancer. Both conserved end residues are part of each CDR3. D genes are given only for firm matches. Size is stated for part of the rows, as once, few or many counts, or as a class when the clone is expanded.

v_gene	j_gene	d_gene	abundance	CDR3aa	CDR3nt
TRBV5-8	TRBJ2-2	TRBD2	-	CASSLGGASGLATGELFF	TGTGCCAGCAGCTTAGGGGGAGCCTCGGGACTAGCGACCGGGGAGCTGTTTTTT
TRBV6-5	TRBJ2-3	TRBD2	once	CASSFSGRGTDTQYF	TGTGCCAGCAGTTTTAGCGGGAGGGGCACAGATACGCAGTATTTT
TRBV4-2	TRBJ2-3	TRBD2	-	CASSQLLAGPGSTDTQYF	TGTGCCAGCAGTCAGTTACTAGCGGGTCCCGGGAGCACAGATACGCAGTATTTT
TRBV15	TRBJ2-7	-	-	CATSPGLSYEQYF	TGTGCCACCAGCCCGGGACTCTCCTACGAGCAGTACTTC
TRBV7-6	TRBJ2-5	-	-	CASSLVREETQYF	TGTGCCAGCAGCTTAGTTCGGGAAGAGACCCAGTACTTC
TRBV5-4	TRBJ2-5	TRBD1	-	CASRLGDREETQYF	TGTGCCAGCCGCTTGGGAGACAGGGAAGAGACCCAGTACTTC
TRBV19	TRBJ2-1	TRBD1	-	CASSPTGASHNEQFF	TGTGCCAGTAGCCCGACAGGGGCAAGCCACAATGAGCAGTTCTTC
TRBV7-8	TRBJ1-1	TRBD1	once	CASSFWKLTGDAEAFF	TGTGCCAGCAGCTTTTGGAAGCTGACAGGGGACGCTGAAGCTTTCTTT
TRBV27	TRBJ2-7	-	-	CASSLFGEQYF	TGTGCCAGCAGTTTATTCGGCGAGCAGTACTTC
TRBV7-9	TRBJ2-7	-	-	CASSLDLARYEQYF	TGTGCCAGCAGCTTAGATCTGGCAAGATACGAGCAGTACTTC
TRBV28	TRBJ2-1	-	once	CASILRGAGYNEQFF	TGTGCCAGCATCCTGAGGGGGGCGGGGTACAATGAGCAGTTCTTC
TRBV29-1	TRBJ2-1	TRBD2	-	CSVVAGRINEQFF	TGCAGCGTTGTAGCGGGACGAATCAATGAGCAGTTCTTC
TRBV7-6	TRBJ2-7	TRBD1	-	CASRRDSNSYEQYF	TGTGCCAGCAGACGGGACAGCAACTCCTACGAGCAGTACTTC
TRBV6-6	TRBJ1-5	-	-	CASSSTAGAKQPQHF	TGTGCCAGCAGTTCGACCGCGGGGGCTAAGCAGCCCCAGCATTTT
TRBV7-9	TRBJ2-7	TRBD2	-	CASSQLAGGVNEQYF	TGTGCCAGCAGCCAATTAGCGGGAGGGGTCAACGAGCAGTACTTC
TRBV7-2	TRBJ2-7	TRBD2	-	CASIEAGGYEQYF	TGTGCCAGCATCGAGGCGGGAGGGTACGAGCAGTACTTC
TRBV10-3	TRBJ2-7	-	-	CAISESGEDEQYF	TGTGCCATCAGTGAGTCTGGGGAGGACGAGCAGTACTTC